The clone carrying this T cell receptor beta chain occurred once. Its target is unknown. CDR3 length: 16 amino acids. V shed 5 bases, J shed 5 bases, and the junction held 10 bases outside the gene matches. Germline-derived CDR1 and CDR2 are MNHNY and SVGAGI (reference sequence). Assay: immunoSEQ multiplex PCR; the TCRdb copy retains only in-frame clones and omits some. The top ten hold under 0.9% of the sample, which has under 30,000 clones, roughly nine tenths seen once. This entry belongs to a study of lymphopenia after photon versus proton radiotherapy. Study-level findings and limits: Survival link was tested only in deceased patients; proton benefit remains a possibility. Post-nadir TCR diversity decline inversely tracked overall survival among those who died. After lymphocyte nadir, photon-treated repertoires showed oligoclonal expansion, especially CD8+ Temra.

This chain uses TRBV6-6 with TRBJ2-5; 11 nucleotides agree with TRBD2. The TCR originated in a woman aged 45-59 years with cholangiocarcinoma. The sequences come from peripheral blood, collected from a patient treated with photon-based radiotherapy. This CDR3 reads CASSRTSGGRFETQYF. DNA of the CDR3: TGTGCCAGCAGTCGAACTAGCGGGGGTCGGTTTGAGACCCAGTACTTC.